The rows below give T cell receptor beta chains drawn from one sample of a study of shared clonotypes between healthy human individuals. TCRdb's table, derived via immunoSEQ multiplex PCR, lists solely in-frame clones and lacks some. The sample yields approximately 2.1 million clones, approximately 95% seen once. Sequencing was performed on naive CD4+ T cells from PBMCs. All receptors derive from a man aged 18 to 35 in good health. Some clones in this sample may be carry-over from other donors' samples. Each CDR3 is given with its conserved first and last residue. D genes are given only for firm matches. Size is omitted from some rows. Given values are once, few, many or a class for expanded clones.

>TRBD2|TRBJ2-3|15|TRBV5-6|-
CASSLLTSGEDTQYF
TGTGCCAGCAGCTTGTTGACTAGCGGGGAAGATACGCAGTATTTT
>TRBD1|TRBJ2-7|14|TRBV19|-
CASRRDRNLGEQYF
TGTGCCAGTAGGCGGGACAGGAATTTGGGCGAGCAGTACTTC
>TRBD1|TRBJ2-4|14|TRBV28|-
CASSTRTGGNIQYF
TGTGCCAGCAGTACCCGGACAGGGGGGAACATTCAGTACTTC
>-|TRBJ2-1|12|TRBV2|once
CASWLVVHEQFF
TGTGCCAGCTGGCTAGTTGTGCATGAGCAGTTCTTC
>-|TRBJ2-7|14|TRBV6-5|-
CASSYLVIVRQQYF
TGTGCCAGCAGTTACTTGGTGATTGTACGTCAGCAGTACTTC
>TRBD1|TRBJ2-7|13|TRBV25-1|-
CASSEGQGLGQYF
TGTGCCAGCAGTGAAGGACAGGGGCTAGGGCAGTACTTC
>-|TRBJ1-2|15|TRBV5-1|-
CASSLVDGTNYGYTF
TGCGCCAGCAGCTTGGTCGACGGGACTAACTATGGCTACACCTTC
>-|TRBJ1-5|14|TRBV18|-
CASSPDYSNQPQHF
TGTGCCAGCTCACCAGACTATAGCAATCAGCCCCAGCATTTT
>-|TRBJ2-1|10|TRBV19|-
CASSGTEQFF
TGTGCCAGTTCCGGGACAGAGCAGTTCTTC
>TRBD1|TRBJ1-1|14|TRBV29-1|once
CSVHKLTGDTEAFF
TGCAGCGTACACAAATTGACAGGGGACACTGAAGCTTTCTTT
>-|TRBJ1-3|15|TRBV28|-
CASSFRQVSGNTIYF
TGTGCCAGCAGTTTTCGCCAGGTCTCTGGAAACACCATATATTTT
>-|TRBJ1-5|18|TRBV27|-
CASSLFAPPFSSNQPQHF
TGTGCCAGCAGTTTATTTGCTCCCCCTTTCAGCAGCAATCAGCCCCAGCATTTT
>-|TRBJ2-7|13|TRBV27|-
CASSFQFSYEQYF
TGTGCCAGCAGTTTTCAGTTCTCCTACGAGCAGTACTTC
>-|TRBJ1-4|15|TRBV5-1|-
CASSPRAGAHEKLFF
TGCGCCAGCAGCCCCCGGGCAGGGGCGCATGAAAAACTGTTTTTT
>-|TRBJ1-3|14|TRBV25-1|-
CASRADTSGNTIYF
TGTGCCAGCAGAGCAGACACCTCTGGAAACACCATATATTTT
>-|TRBJ1-3|13|TRBV2|-
CASSPESRNTIYF
TGTGCCAGCAGCCCGGAGTCGAGGAACACCATATATTTT
>-|TRBJ2-3|13|TRBV9|-
CASSVAVPDTQYF
TGTGCCAGCAGCGTGGCGGTCCCGGATACGCAGTATTTT
>TRBD1|TRBJ2-7|14|TRBV5-6|-
CASIPGQGHYEQYF
TGTGCCAGCATACCGGGACAGGGTCACTACGAGCAGTACTTC
>-|TRBJ2-6|15|TRBV6-5|-
CASSRQLSGANVLTF
TGTGCCAGCTCTCGACAGCTCTCTGGGGCCAACGTCCTGACTTTC
>TRBD2|TRBJ2-7|14|TRBV2|-
CASRIAGLVHEQYF
TGTGCCAGCAGGATAGCGGGACTAGTCCACGAGCAGTACTTC
>-|TRBJ1-1|13|TRBV10-3|-
CAITGTVNTEAFF
TGTGCCATCACGGGAACCGTGAACACTGAAGCTTTCTTT
>-|TRBJ1-2|17|TRBV18|-
CASSPALPDISSYGYTF
TGTGCCAGCTCACCCGCCTTACCGGACATCTCGAGCTATGGCTACACCTTC
>TRBD1|TRBJ1-4|14|TRBV7-2|-
CASSSYRGGEKLFF
TGTGCCAGCAGCTCATACAGGGGCGGAGAAAAACTGTTTTTT
>-|TRBJ2-3|15|TRBV10-3|-
CAIRQTYTSTDTQYF
TGTGCCATCAGACAAACGTACACAAGCACAGATACGCAGTATTTT
>-|TRBJ2-7|13|TRBV5-1|-
CASSMGFSYEQYF
TGCGCCAGCAGTATGGGGTTCTCCTACGAGCAGTACTTC
>TRBD2|TRBJ2-7|14|TRBV28|-
CASSLAGVPYEQYF
TGTGCCAGCAGCTTAGCGGGAGTTCCCTACGAGCAGTACTTC